This T cell receptor (beta chain) derives from a study of chemoradiotherapy in HPV16-positive cancers. Study-wide background: A couple of HPV16-positive patients' cells yielded candidate HPV-specific clones and common motifs.

Comments on this clone: As yet, its antigen is unknown.

Repeated repertoire sampling spanned the course of chemoradiotherapy. Whole-study results and caveats: In HPV16-positive patients, HPV-responsive T-cell expansion tracked better recurrence-free survival.

The CDR3 is made up of 10 amino acids. Trimming removed 8 bases at V and 4 bases at J, with 0 bases between. Germline V lookup: CDR1 MNHNY, CDR2 SVGAGI (reference sequence). Sequencing used immunoSEQ multiplex PCR; TCRdb keeps in-frame clones, though not all of them. The data contain about 53,000 clones, 90% of them seen just once; the ten biggest clones take up less than 3.5%. This clonotype was obtained from a human donor with HPV-associated anogenital cancer. This rearrangement joins TRBV6-6 to TRBJ2-6; no clear D gene. The material was blood, obtained from a patient who underwent chemoradiotherapy. The CDR3 is CASGANVLTF. The CDR3 bases are TGTGCCAGCGGGGCCAACGTCCTGACTTTC.